This T cell receptor beta chain originates from a study of PD-1 blockade in mismatch repair-deficient tumors. On the study more broadly: Enrolled about 2012-2016, patients had progressing, pretreated mismatch repair-deficient cancers of around 12 types.

Repertoires were generated with immunoSEQ multiplex PCR, while TCRdb's copy carries only in-frame clones and drops some. This sample has tens of thousands of clones, with about 85% found just once. This CDR3 has 15 amino acids. V lost 4 bases to trimming and J lost 4 bases; unmatched junction nucleotides: 8. Germline CDR1 and CDR2: KGHSH and LQKENI. The clonotype originates from an adult with mismatch repair-deficient cancer. Source: peripheral blood, taken 76 weeks after starting pembrolizumab. This sequence joins TRBV18 and TRBJ2-3, with TRBD2 matching over 7 bases. The CDR3 region is CASSRDGRFADTQYF. The CDR3 bases are TGTGCCAGCTCACGTGACGGGAGGTTCGCAGATACGCAGTATTTT.